This TCR beta chain was retrieved from a study of T cells in Graves' hyperthyroidism and ophthalmopathy. Study-wide results and caveats: Blood also contained most expanded thyroid clonotypes above 0.001.

TCR beta CDR3 region amplification was performed from RNA transcripts. An initial round of RT-PCR targeting the TCR CDR3 relied on the HTBI primer set. Each CDR3 protein is one row after TCRdb ran MiXCR on the multiplex PCR reads. This sample carries some 350,000 distinct CDR3 sequences, 15% of them seen once, and the ten largest clones take roughly a fifth. This clonotype was detected many times. Its specificity is not known. The germline CDR1 and CDR2 sequences are SGHAT and FQNNGV. CDR3 length: 14 residues. V lost 1 base to trimming and J lost 2 bases, with 8 bases between them. Diagnostic decisions used clinical symptoms, serum thyroxine and TRAb, thyroid ultrasound and orbital computed tomography. The source of the PBMCs was less than 12 ml of fresh peripheral blood.

This sequence joins TRBV11-2 and TRBJ2-5; tentatively, D is TRBD2 (5 bases). The sequenced sample was blood. The clonotype was recovered from a woman aged 55-75 years with Graves' ophthalmopathy. As DNA, the CDR3 is TGTGCCAGCAGCTTAGTCGGGGTACAAGAGACCCAGTACTTC. Translated: CASSLVGVQETQYF.